This T cell receptor beta chain stems from a study of blood T cell repertoires in COVID-19 (dated by TCRdb to the early 2020s). Background on the whole study: The collaborator samples originated in the United States, Italy and Spain and spanned the acute and convalescent phases of COVID-19. The material from the prospective study consisted of cDNA or gDNA derived from T cells, B-cell-depleted T cells, or PBMCs. Deeply sampled blood TCRbeta repertoires from subjects exposed to, actively infected with, or recovered from COVID-19 were included in the dataset. The repertoires were made available in a free public database intended to serve as a resource for research on the immune response to SARS-CoV-2. Samples came from the ongoing ImmuneRACE study (first 160 participants) plus 1,254 subjects from 6 global collaborators. Sample metadata almost always included a de-identified subject ID, COVID-19 status, age in years and sex. Where available, HLA class I and class II types were taken from metadata supplied by the sample provider and were not determined by assay-based typing.

Measured from the cysteine to the phenylalanine, the CDR3 is 12 residues long. Only the CDR3 part of the read is kept: 36 bases, read in frame from the first base. CDR1 is given as ENHRY and CDR2 as SYGVKD, both from the germline V gene. The V end loses 7 bases and the J end loses 2 bases, and a stretch of 8 bases separates them. One collaborating source in Seattle enrolled patients while the patients were actively infected and followed the patients over time throughout the course of disease. The collaborating institutions used their own protocols to collect whole blood in K2EDTA tubes. Collaborator samples were shipped for TCRbeta analysis as frozen whole blood, isolated PBMCs, or DNA extracted from either sample type. Turning to this clone: What antigen it recognizes has not been identified. Within one base of it there is no much larger clone, and no base qualities were kept.

The immunoSEQ Assay, a bias-controlled multiplex PCR, was used to amplify TCRbeta CDR3 regions from genomic DNA. The authors' pipeline ran thus. Within the assay, amplification of reference gene primers was used to estimate how many nucleated cells each sample contained. To quantify the absolute abundance of each unique TCRbeta CDR3 rearrangement, sequence reads were collapsed and filtered. Productive Simpson clonality was computed per sample as the square root of Simpson's diversity index over productive rearrangements. This immuneACCESS table, as held by TCRdb, lists in-frame sequences with V and J called but not all clones. Of the missing ones, under half trace to an unresolved V gene in checked studies; the others have no known cause. V and J calls and clone size are those listed in that table; D and trimming were worked out from the DNA. The sample includes about 140,000 clones, with roughly 89% observed a single time. Around 9.5% of the sample belongs to the ten largest clones.

The full study reports these points: The quantity of clinical and demographic metadata differed by source and by participant and was supplied without curation.

The TCR was taken from a man aged 25-45 years with COVID-19, enrolled during active disease. In this chain, TRBV10-3 is recombined with TRBJ1-2; no D gene call is confident. Sample: peripheral blood. The CDR3 loop reads CAIIAGNYGYTF. The nucleotides are TGTGCCATCATTGCGGGGAACTATGGCTACACCTTC.